This T cell receptor beta chain is from a study of blood T cell repertoires in COVID-19. About the study: The United States, Italy and Spain were the sources of the acute and convalescent COVID-19 samples.

Sequenced by immunoSEQ multiplex PCR; TCRdb stores in-frame clones only, minus some. This table holds around 120,000 clones, 85% to 90% found once. About this clone itself: Germline is not matched at one junction end, which may reflect a read error.

CDR1 MNHNY and CDR2 SVGAGI come from the germline V gene (reference sequence). The length of the CDR3 is 13 residues. This sequence was found in a man between 70 and 80 years old who had recovered from COVID-19. V is TRBV6-6 and J is TRBJ2-1; weak D call: TRBD1 (5 bases). The sample consisted of peripheral blood. CDR3 in DNA: TGTGCCACCAGTATTCGACAGACCAATGAGCAGTTCTTC. Translation: CATSIRQTNEQFF.